The clone carrying this TCR beta chain appeared a few times. Its antigen is unknown. The data derive from a study of T cell repertoires in cytomegalovirus infection. As for the study in general: Indications of both CMV infection and matching HLA type were provided by public TCR beta signatures.

Regarding the study as a whole: In two of eight donors, the top clonotype was HLA-C-restricted CMV-specific. Based on cumulative public TCR beta family frequency, carriers of CMV plus the relevant HLA were identified.

The germline V gene encodes CDR1 SEHNR and CDR2 FQNEAQ (reference sequence). Trimming pared 4 bases from V and 0 bases from J, leaving 15 bases between. The CDR3 length is 16 residues. MiXCR, run by TCRdb on the reads, gives a single entry per CDR3 protein. Counted here are 200,000 to 250,000 distinct CDR3 sequences, roughly 23% occurring once; the ten biggest clones make up around a sixth. The sequence derives from a human donor in good health (CMV status not recorded). Some clones in this sample may be carry-over from other donors' samples. The sample comprised CD8+ T cells from PBMCs. The V and J genes are TRBV7-9 and TRBJ1-1; no reliable D call. The CDR3 DNA follows: TGTGCCAGCAGCTCACCCCCGGACGGGATGAACACTGAAGCTTTCTTT. Its translation: CASSSPPDGMNTEAFF.